These 5 T cell receptor beta chains were all obtained from the same sample, sequenced in a study of blood T cell repertoires in COVID-19. The data were produced by immunoSEQ multiplex PCR, yet TCRdb's version contains in-frame clones alone and is incomplete. The sample carries about 480,000 clones, about 91% recorded once. Sequencing input: peripheral blood. The source is a woman aged 45-59 years with COVID-19, enrolled during active disease.

This sequence joins TRBV29-1 and TRBJ2-5, with 11 bases aligning to TRBD2. Trimming removed 4 bases from V and 6 bases from J; junction bases left unmatched: 4. The CDR3 is made up of 13 amino acids. Germline values: CDR1 SQVTM, CDR2 ANQGSEA. The CDR3 loop is CSVGLAGGKTQYF. The DNA for the CDR3 is TGCAGCGTTGGTCTAGCGGGGGGAAAGACCCAGTACTTC.

V gene TRBV10-1 combines with J gene TRBJ2-5; no clear D gene. The length of the CDR3 is 14 residues. The V end lost 2 bases, the J end lost 5 bases, and 12 bases lay between the germline ends. Germline V gives CDR1 WNHNN, CDR2 SYGVQD (reference sequence). In DNA, the CDR3 is TGCGCCAGCAGTGAGGGCCCAACCAAGGAGACCCAGTACTTC. Translated, it gives CASSEGPTKETQYF.

This clone showed up many times. The chain combines TRBV7-9 with TRBJ2-3, with 8 bases aligning to TRBD2. The CDR3 is 14 amino acids. Germline CDR1 SEHNR, CDR2 FQNEAQ (reference sequence). Trimming at V came to 3 bases and at J to 1 base, leaving 0 bases not matched to a gene. The CDR3 DNA is TGTGCCAGCAGCTTGACTAGCGGCACAGATACGCAGTATTTT. Translating gives CASSLTSGTDTQYF.

V is TRBV30 and J is TRBJ2-7; 14 bases are shared with TRBD2. CDR3 length equals 17 residues. CDR1 is GTSNPN, CDR2 SVGIG, per germline (reference sequence). The ends lost 4 bases at V and 0 bases at J; junction bases unmatched: 8. CDR3 nucleotides: TGTGCCTGGACCCTCGGACTAGCGGGGGGCAGCTCCTACGAGCAGTACTTC. This encodes CAWTLGLAGGSSYEQYF.

The V call is TRBV24-1, the J call TRBJ1-2; D is possibly TRBD1 (5 bases). The V and J ends lost 1 base and 4 bases respectively, with 6 bases between them. Germline V gives CDR1 KGHDR, CDR2 SFDVKD. The CDR3 contains 13 residues. This chain's CDR3 is CATSDFTGYGYTF. The CDR3 nucleotides are TGTGCCACCAGTGATTTTACAGGCTATGGCTACACCTTC.